The clone carrying this T cell receptor (beta chain) was seen more than once but under ten times. Its target is not known. V dropped 11 bases and J dropped 3; count of bases not matched to a gene: 4. CDR1 MNHNS and CDR2 SASEGT come from the germline V gene. CDR3 length: 13 residues. These data come from a study of cytomegalovirus exposure and HLA in healthy donors. Regarding the study as a whole: Follow-up analysis later connected one missense variant in DCLRE1C with trimming of TCR beta V- and J-genes.

It was with 60 Vbeta and 13 Jbeta primers that the PCR ran. TCRdb's table, derived via immunoSEQ multiplex PCR, lists solely in-frame clones and lacks some. The sample shows roughly 190,000 clones, about nine tenths of them seen only once. The source of this sequence is a boy aged 2-15 years in good health and CMV-seronegative. Sequenced material: PBMCs. This chain links TRBV6-1 with TRBJ2-1; 10 bases agree with TRBD2. The CDR3 coding sequence is TGTGCCGGACGACTAGCGGGCTACAATGAGCAGTTCTTC. Its translation: CAGRLAGYNEQFF.